These 21 T cell receptor beta chains share one sample of origin, sequenced in a study of T cells in Graves' hyperthyroidism and ophthalmopathy. Regions amplified from RNA transcripts were the TCR beta CDR3 regions. TCR CDR3 regions were first amplified by RT-PCR with HTBI primers. TCRdb passed the multiplex PCR reads through MiXCR, listing each CDR3 protein once. The table has around 250,000 distinct CDR3 sequences, just over 14% seen once; the top ten hold 10% to 15%. Sequences were obtained from blood. These receptors all come from a woman between 35 and 50 years old with Graves' hyperthyroidism that later progressed to Graves' ophthalmopathy.

This clonotype was seen repeatedly, ten times or more. This chain links TRBV7-6 with TRBJ1-3; unclear D gene. The CDR3 length is 13 residues. Trimming cost V 1 base and J 4 bases, with 5 bases left between them. The germline V gene encodes CDR1 SGHVS and CDR2 FNYEAQ. The CDR3 protein is CASSLGGGNTIYF. The DNA of the CDR3 is TGTGCCAGCAGCTTAGGTGGGGGAAACACCATATATTTT.

This clonotype was observed at least ten times. This chain connects TRBV11-2 to TRBJ2-4; D might be TRBD1 (6 bases). The CDR3 runs 16 residues. V was shortened by 5 bases and J by 1 base, with 15 bases between the two germline ends. CDR1 is SGHAT, CDR2 FQNNGV, per germline. The CDR3 DNA follows: TGTGCCAGCAGCGCCCGACAGGCTCCCGCCAAAAACATTCAGTACTTC. As protein: CASSARQAPAKNIQYF.

This clonotype was detected ten times or more. The chain carries TRBV28 and TRBJ2-3; D might be TRBD2 (5 bases). V shed 1 base and J shed 0 bases, with 8 bases lying between them. Germline V gene data show CDR1 as MDHEN and CDR2 as SYDVKM. This CDR3 is built from 15 residues. DNA for the CDR3: TGTGCCAGCAGTTTATTGCAGCGGAGCACAGATACGCAGTATTTT. Its protein is CASSLLQRSTDTQYF.

This clonotype has a count of ten or more. The chain employs TRBV3-1 and TRBJ2-1, with TRBD2 matching 7 bases. CDR3 length: 15 residues. Germline V gives CDR1 LGHDT, CDR2 YNNKEL (reference sequence). With V trimmed by 2 bases and J by 3 bases, 4 bases remained unmatched. The CDR3 spells CASSQSLAVYNEQFF. The CDR3 DNA follows: TGTGCCAGCAGCCAATCGCTAGCGGTCTACAATGAGCAGTTCTTC.

This clonotype was detected many times. The chain combines TRBV2 with TRBJ2-5, with D perhaps given as TRBD1 or TRBD2 (5 bases each). The CDR3 is 16 residues long. V shed 7 bases and J shed 4 bases, with 22 bases lying between them. From germline, CDR1 is SNHLY and CDR2 FYNNEI. CDR3 sequence reads: CASNYYRDAGRETQYF. CDR3 sequence (DNA): TGTGCCAGCAATTATTACCGGGACGCCGGGCGAGAGACCCAGTACTTC.

This clonotype showed up many times. The gene calls are TRBV6-1 and TRBJ1-5; a weak D match, TRBD1 (6 bases). Trimming removed 1 base at V and 6 bases at J, with 13 bases between. The CDR3 is made up of 15 amino acids. The germline V gene encodes CDR1 MNHNS and CDR2 SASEGT. CDR3 bases: TGTGCCAGCAGTGAAGGGGGGTCAGGGGCTCAGCCCCAGCATTTT. This codes for CASSEGGSGAQPQHF.

There are a few counts of this clonotype. V is TRBV28 and J is TRBJ1-2, with D possibly being TRBD1 (5 bases). V lost 7 bases to trimming and J lost 0 bases, with 9 bases between them. CDR3 size: 13 residues. The germline CDR1 and CDR2 sequences are MDHEN and SYDVKM. The CDR3 here is CASNPGANYGYTF. The CDR3 DNA follows: TGTGCCAGCAATCCGGGGGCTAACTATGGCTACACCTTC.

In this sample, this clonotype turned up many times. One end of the junction does not line up with germline, which may come from a read error. The gene calls are TRBV2 and TRBJ1-1; TRBD1 aligns across 11 bases. CDR3 length equals 14 residues. The V gene's germline CDR1 is SNHLY and CDR2 FYNNEI. CDR3 residues: CACRTGGKNTEAFF. CDR3 DNA sequence: TGTGCCTGCAGGACAGGGGGCAAGAACACTGAAGCTTTCTTT. The full variable domain, in which reference TRBV2 and TRBJ1-1 provide the parts outside the CDR3, is EPEVTQTPSHQVTQMGQEVILRCVPISNHLYFYWYRQILGQKVEFLVSFYNNEISEKSEIFDDQFSVERPDGSNFTLKIRSTKLEDSAMYFCACRTGGKNTEAFFGQGTRLTVV.

The sample holds many counts of this clonotype. The chain carries TRBV28 and TRBJ2-1, with TRBD1 identical over 10 bases. V gave up 5 bases and J gave up 6 bases; unmatched junction bases: 7. Germline-derived CDR1 and CDR2 are MDHEN and SYDVKM. This CDR3 contains 15 residues. The CDR3 reads CASSDPGQGFNEQFF. The CDR3 DNA sequence: TGTGCCAGCAGTGATCCGGGACAGGGGTTCAATGAGCAGTTCTTC.

This clonotype was detected many times. This chain connects TRBV28 to TRBJ2-7; D gene uncertain. Germline V gives CDR1 MDHEN, CDR2 SYDVKM. CDR3 length: 12 amino acids. The germline V and J ends were trimmed by 5 bases and 3 bases, with 8 bases remaining between them. The CDR3 DNA reads TGTGCCAGCAGTCAGACACTCTACGAGCAGTACTTC. Amino acids: CASSQTLYEQYF.

The chain combines TRBV20-1 with TRBJ1-6, with 8 positions matching TRBD1. The CDR3 runs 17 residues. The ends lost 6 bases at V and 0 bases at J; junction bases unmatched: 10. The germline CDR1 and CDR2 sequences are DFQATT and SNEGSKA (reference sequence). The CDR3 reads CSAPGTGGSSYNSPLHF. In DNA form, the CDR3 reads TGCAGTGCGCCCGGGACAGGCGGAAGCTCCTATAATTCACCCCTCCACTTT.

The chain uses TRBV20-1 and TRBJ2-1; TRBD2 matches 12 bases. CDR3 length: 17 residues. V shed 3 bases, J shed 6 bases, and the junction held 12 bases outside the gene matches. Germline V lookup: CDR1 DFQATT, CDR2 SNEGSKA (reference sequence). The CDR3 reads CSASHSPLAGGPNEQFF. The CDR3 DNA sequence: TGCAGTGCTAGTCATTCGCCCCTAGCGGGAGGGCCCAATGAGCAGTTCTTC.

The chain couples TRBV20-1 to TRBJ2-1; D unresolved. V shed 5 bases and J shed 0 bases, with 14 bases lying between them. The CDR3 covers 15 residues. Germline-derived CDR1 and CDR2 are DFQATT and SNEGSKA (reference sequence). For the CDR3, the DNA is TGCAGTGCTCCCTTCTTGGGGTTCTCCTACAATGAGCAGTTCTTC. Translating gives CSAPFLGFSYNEQFF.

At least ten counts were recorded for this clonotype. This chain joins TRBV12-3 or TRBV12-4 and TRBJ2-1, with 12 bases lining up with TRBD2. CDR3 size: 15 residues. The V gene end was trimmed by 6 bases and the J gene end by 8 bases; junction bases not matched to a gene: 8. CDR3 in amino acids: CASSRGLAGHDEQFF. For the CDR3, the DNA is TGTGCCAGCAGCCGCGGACTAGCGGGACATGATGAGCAGTTCTTC.

In its sample, this clonotype was seen many times. This chain joins TRBV6-1 and TRBJ1-2; TRBD1 aligns across 8 bases. From germline, CDR1 is MNHNS and CDR2 SASEGT. The trim removed 3 bases at V and 4 bases at J, leaving 7 bases unmatched. The CDR3 has 15 residues. CDR3 sequence: CASSDPGTGPYGYTF. DNA of the CDR3: TGTGCCAGCAGTGACCCCGGGACAGGACCCTATGGCTACACCTTC.

This clonotype was picked up many times. The chain couples TRBV6-4 to TRBJ1-2; maybe TRBD1 (5 bases). Germline V lookup: CDR1 MRHNA, CDR2 SNTAGT. The V end lost 0 bases, the J end lost 7 bases, and 6 bases lay between the germline ends. The length of the CDR3 is 12 residues. CDR3 amino acids: CASSDSGAGYTF. CDR3 nucleotide sequence: TGTGCCAGCAGTGACTCCGGGGCTGGCTACACCTTC.

Ten or more counts support this clonotype. The chain carries TRBV19 and TRBJ1-5; 9 bases are shared with TRBD1. The CDR3 loop spans 15 amino acids. Looked up from germline, CDR1 is LNHDA and CDR2 is SQIVND (reference sequence). Trimming cost V 7 bases and J 6 bases; bases outside gene matches: 10. The CDR3, as DNA: TGTGCCAGTACCCCAGGACAGGGGCGAGTTCAGCCCCAGCATTTT. Protein sequence: CASTPGQGRVQPQHF.

This clonotype was detected only once. The rearrangement links TRBV12-3 or TRBV12-4 to TRBJ2-7, with D tentatively TRBD1 (6 bases). V lost 8 bases and J 6 bases, leaving 17 bases between the germline ends. The CDR3 is 13 amino acids. As DNA, the CDR3 is TGTGCCAGCGAGGCGTCAGAAGGGGGCGAGCAGTACTTC. Its translation: CASEASEGGEQYF.

On this clonotype: It may be a read error: a sequence one base away is much more abundant. J is TRBJ2-7 and V is TRBV20-1, with D unresolved. There are 12 residues in the CDR3. Germline V gene sequence: CDR1 DFQATT, CDR2 SNEGSKA (reference sequence). DNA of the CDR3: TGCAGTGCTAGATTTCCCGCCTACGAGCTGTACTTC. Its protein product is CSARFPAYELYF.

The chain has TRBV6-1 and TRBJ2-2; 9 bases line up with TRBD1. V dropped 7 bases and J dropped 2; count of bases not matched to a gene: 5. The CDR3 covers 15 residues. The germline gives CDR1 MNHNS, CDR2 SASEGT. The CDR3 DNA reads as TGTGCCAGCAACCGACAGGGGGACAACACCGGGGAGCTGTTTTTT. As protein: CASNRQGDNTGELFF.

This clonotype was counted at least ten times. V usage is TRBV7-8 and J usage is TRBJ2-1, with a tentative D call TRBD1 (5 bases). This CDR3 comprises 15 residues. In germline, CDR1 is SGHVS, CDR2 FQNEAQ. V was trimmed by 3 bases and J by 0 bases, leaving 9 bases between them. This CDR3 reads CASSFRQNSYNEQFF. The CDR3 nucleotides are TGTGCCAGCAGCTTTAGACAGAACTCCTACAATGAGCAGTTCTTC.